These T cell receptor beta chains were read from a single sample in a study of glioma-infiltrating T cells. TCRdb redid the calling of the multiplex PCR reads with MiXCR, one entry per CDR3 protein. The data contain 85,000 to 110,000 distinct CDR3 sequences, roughly 30% of them seen just once; the ten biggest clones take up approximately 46%. The specimen sequenced was glioma tissue, nonneoplastic brain tissue, or PBMCs (not recorded which). Receptors originate from a human donor with low-grade glioma or glioblastoma, undergoing nonglioma brain surgery, or in good health (not recorded which). CDR3s include the opening cysteine and the closing phenylalanine or tryptophan. The order of the fields is D gene, V gene, J gene, clone size, CDR3 DNA, CDR3 protein. The D gene is left open where the match is weak. Clone size is stated in some rows and not others, as once, few, many or a class when expanded.

TRBD1,TRBV6-2/TRBV6-3,TRBJ2-7,many,TGTGCCAGCAGTTACCAGGGGGTCTACGAGCAGTACTTC,CASSYQGVYEQYF
TRBD2,TRBV27,TRBJ2-5,.,TGTGCCAGCAGCCCAACTAGCGGGGCTATTGGGACCCAGTACTTC,CASSPTSGAIGTQYF
.,TRBV12-3/TRBV12-4,TRBJ2-5,many,TGTGCCAGCAGCAGATATCAAGAGACCCAGTACTTC,CASSRYQETQYF
.,TRBV2,TRBJ2-7,few,TGTGCCACCGGACGGAGCTCCTACGAGCAGTACTTC,CATGRSSYEQYF
.,TRBV6-2/TRBV6-3,TRBJ2-7,.,TGTGCCAGCAGTTACTCGACACCGGGGATAGGCGAGACTAAGTACTTC,CASSYSTPGIGETKYF
TRBD2,TRBV7-6,TRBJ2-7,few,TGTGCCAGCAGCCGAAGGCTTTCTAGCGGGGGATACGAGCAGTACTTC,CASSRRLSSGGYEQYF
TRBD1,TRBV7-2,TRBJ1-2,many,TGTGCCAGCAGCATATACAGGGGACCTCTCTATGGCTACACCTTC,CASSIYRGPLYGYTF
.,TRBV28,TRBJ2-7,many,TGTGCCAGCAGTTCAGGGAATTCCTACGAGCAGTACTTC,CASSSGNSYEQYF
TRBD1,TRBV28,TRBJ2-7,.,TGTGCCAGCAGTCCACCAAGACAGGGAGAGCAGTACTTC,CASSPPRQGEQYF
.,TRBV5-4,TRBJ2-3,few,TGTGCCAGCAGCTTACAGGGTAGCACAGATACGCAGTATTTT,CASSLQGSTDTQYF
.,TRBV3-1,TRBJ1-1,many,TGTGCCAGCAGTCCACAGATGTCTGAAGCTTTCTTT,CASSPQMSEAFF
TRBD2,TRBV24-1,TRBJ2-3,many,TGTGCCACCAGTGAGTCCGGCGGGGGGAGCACAGATACGCAGTATTTT,CATSESGGGSTDTQYF
TRBD1,TRBV28,TRBJ1-5,many,TGTGCCAGCACCCTCCCTGGTAGCAGGGGGAATCAGCCCCAGCATTTT,CASTLPGSRGNQPQHF
.,TRBV28,TRBJ1-2,many,TGTGCCAGCAGTTTAGACAGGAACTATGGCTACACCTTC,CASSLDRNYGYTF
.,TRBV7-9,TRBJ2-3,.,TGTGCCAGCAGCTCCACCTCGACAGACACAGATACGCAGTATTTT,CASSSTSTDTDTQYF
.,TRBV7-9,TRBJ1-1,many,TGTGCCAGCAGCTTAGGTGGCAGGGCAATACCGAACACTGAAGCTTTCTTT,CASSLGGRAIPNTEAFF
.,TRBV6-1,TRBJ2-3,many,TGTGCCAGCAGTCCAACAGATACGCAGTATTTT,CASSPTDTQYF
.,TRBV18,TRBJ1-1,.,TGTGCCAGCAGCCGAGGCCCCGCGAACACTGAAGCTTTCTTT,CASSRGPANTEAFF
TRBD1,TRBV6-1,TRBJ2-1,many,TGTGCCACCAAGAGGACAGGGGGCTCAAATGAGCAGTTCTTC,CATKRTGGSNEQFF
.,TRBV2,TRBJ2-3,.,TGTGCCAGCAGTGAAAGCTGGGGGAAGGGCACAGATACGCAGTATTTT,CASSESWGKGTDTQYF
.,TRBV7-9,TRBJ1-1,many,TGTGCCAGCAGCCAAGGTGGGGACCGTCGAGCTTTCTTT,CASSQGGDRRAFF
TRBD1,TRBV4-1,TRBJ1-2,few,TGCGCCAGCAGCCAAGATCAGGGGGTACGGGGCTACACCTTC,CASSQDQGVRGYTF
.,TRBV2,TRBJ1-4,.,TGTGCCAGCAGTGAAACGTTCGCCAATGAAAAACTGTTTTTT,CASSETFANEKLFF
.,TRBV3-1,TRBJ2-1,few,TGTGCCAGCAGCCAAGAACGTAAGGGGGGCATTGAGCAGTTCTTC,CASSQERKGGIEQFF
.,TRBV29-1,TRBJ2-3,.,TGCAGCGTTGACGGGAAGGACTCCACAGATACGCAGTATTTT,CSVDGKDSTDTQYF
.,TRBV20-1,TRBJ1-2,many,TGCAGTGCTAGACAGGGTGGCGATGGCTACACCTTC,CSARQGGDGYTF
.,TRBV7-2,TRBJ2-3,many,TGTGCCAGCAGCCCCCCCACAGATACGCAGTATTTT,CASSPPTDTQYF
TRBD1,TRBV20-1,TRBJ1-1,many,TGCAGTGCTAGGACCGGGACAGGGGTTCCTGAAGCTTTCTTT,CSARTGTGVPEAFF
.,TRBV7-9,TRBJ1-1,.,TGTGCCAGCAGCTTAGTGGCCCTAAACACTGAAGCTTTCTTT,CASSLVALNTEAFF
.,TRBV20-1,TRBJ1-2,many,TGCAGTGCTTCCCAGACCTATGGCTACACCTTC,CSASQTYGYTF
.,TRBV25-1,TRBJ1-5,many,TGTGCCAGCAGTGACTGGGGCAATCAGCCCCAGCATTTT,CASSDWGNQPQHF
.,TRBV5-5,TRBJ1-5,.,TGTGCCAGCAGCCGACAGATAAATCAGCCCCAGCATTTT,CASSRQINQPQHF
.,TRBV7-2,TRBJ2-2,many,TGTGCCAGCAGCTTGCAAGCGGACCCGAACACCGGGGAGCTGTTTTTT,CASSLQADPNTGELFF
.,TRBV19,TRBJ2-7,.,TGTGCCAGTTCCATACTCGGGGGCCGGAACAATGAGCAGTACTTC,CASSILGGRNNEQYF
.,TRBV5-1,TRBJ2-7,.,TGCGCCAACAGCTTGAAGGGGGTCCCCCCCTACGAGCAGTACTTC,CANSLKGVPPYEQYF
TRBD1,TRBV10-3,TRBJ1-5,.,TGTGCCATCAGTGGACAGGGGAATCAGCCCCAGCATTTT,CAISGQGNQPQHF